By sample share, the clone carrying this T cell receptor (beta chain) is medium-sized (0.01 to 0.1%). This specimen comes from a study of neurological immune-mediated disorders. With 10-nucleotide random UMIs, 5'RACE was used to make the cDNA. TCRdb independently ran MiXCR on the 5' RACE reads; one entry per CDR3 protein. The sample has 20,000 to 25,000 distinct CDR3 sequences; roughly 17% are singletons. The CDR3 runs 17 residues. The V end was cut by 0 bases, the J end by 6 bases, with 20 bases between. Germline V gene sequence: CDR1 WSHSY, CDR2 SAAADI. Sequencing was carried out using CD8+ T cells from blood. This chain uses TRBV10-2 with TRBJ1-2, with D maybe TRBD1 (5 bases). The sequence was collected from a woman between 18 and 29 years old with multiple sclerosis. The CDR3 here is CASSESSFTGAMHGYTF. For the CDR3, the DNA is TGCGCCAGCAGTGAGTCGAGTTTTACAGGAGCGATGCATGGCTACACCTTC.